The rows below give T cell receptor beta chains drawn from one sample of a study of shared clonotypes between healthy human individuals. TCRdb's table, derived via immunoSEQ multiplex PCR, lists solely in-frame clones and lacks some. There are about 470,000 clones in the sample; roughly 80% occur only once, and less than 15% lies in the top ten. Source material: PBMCs. These receptors originate from a woman aged 40 to 55 in good health. Some clones in this sample may be carry-over from other donors' samples. The conserved cysteine and the conserved F or W are not part of the CDR3 here. Fields, in order: J gene, D gene, CDR3 length, V gene, clone size, CDR3 protein. A D gene is named only where the DNA matches it firmly. Clone sizes are given selectively: once, few, many, or a class where the clone is expanded.

J gene: TRBJ2-5; D gene: TRBD2; CDR3 length: 12; V gene: TRBV15; clone size: NA; CDR3 protein: ATSRGGGQETQY
J gene: TRBJ1-2; D gene: TRBD1; CDR3 length: 14; V gene: TRBV9; clone size: few; CDR3 protein: ASSSPEGATDYGYT
J gene: TRBJ1-2; D gene: NA; CDR3 length: 13; V gene: TRBV15; clone size: many; CDR3 protein: ATSSFYSANYGYT
J gene: TRBJ1-2; D gene: TRBD1; CDR3 length: 11; V gene: TRBV19; clone size: NA; CDR3 protein: ASSPARTGGYT
J gene: TRBJ2-3; D gene: NA; CDR3 length: 14; V gene: TRBV5-1; clone size: NA; CDR3 protein: ASSPPRDSSTDTQY
J gene: TRBJ2-1; D gene: NA; CDR3 length: 13; V gene: TRBV6-1; clone size: NA; CDR3 protein: ASKRARDGYNEQF
J gene: TRBJ2-7; D gene: TRBD1; CDR3 length: 13; V gene: TRBV5-4; clone size: NA; CDR3 protein: ASSLGGTGRFEQY
J gene: TRBJ1-6; D gene: TRBD1; CDR3 length: 14; V gene: TRBV25-1; clone size: NA; CDR3 protein: ASSEYGTGVGEPLH
J gene: TRBJ2-5; D gene: NA; CDR3 length: 10; V gene: TRBV10-3; clone size: few; CDR3 protein: AIRGSQETQY
J gene: TRBJ1-5; D gene: TRBD1; CDR3 length: 15; V gene: TRBV7-8; clone size: NA; CDR3 protein: ASSLAPDRDSNQPQH
J gene: TRBJ2-5; D gene: NA; CDR3 length: 11; V gene: TRBV7-2; clone size: once; CDR3 protein: ASSLTGKETQY
J gene: TRBJ2-5; D gene: NA; CDR3 length: 13; V gene: TRBV15; clone size: NA; CDR3 protein: ATSRDRQAGETQY
J gene: TRBJ2-1; D gene: NA; CDR3 length: 12; V gene: TRBV5-1; clone size: NA; CDR3 protein: ASSSTSLGGEQF
J gene: TRBJ1-1; D gene: NA; CDR3 length: 10; V gene: TRBV7-9; clone size: NA; CDR3 protein: ASSLVATRAF
J gene: TRBJ1-5; D gene: TRBD1; CDR3 length: 13; V gene: TRBV19; clone size: NA; CDR3 protein: ASQTTGALGQPQH
J gene: TRBJ2-7; D gene: NA; CDR3 length: 12; V gene: TRBV10-2; clone size: few; CDR3 protein: ASSESWGPYEQY
J gene: TRBJ2-2; D gene: TRBD2; CDR3 length: 14; V gene: TRBV6-4; clone size: NA; CDR3 protein: ASSDWASGNTGELF
J gene: TRBJ2-3; D gene: TRBD2; CDR3 length: 15; V gene: TRBV5-4; clone size: once; CDR3 protein: ASSSPGLAGRSDTQY
J gene: TRBJ1-1; D gene: TRBD1; CDR3 length: 13; V gene: TRBV4-2; clone size: NA; CDR3 protein: ASSQPQGAGTEAF
J gene: TRBJ2-2; D gene: TRBD2; CDR3 length: 14; V gene: TRBV28; clone size: NA; CDR3 protein: ASSFPAGEIDGELF
J gene: TRBJ2-7; D gene: NA; CDR3 length: 9; V gene: TRBV30; clone size: NA; CDR3 protein: ASRTAYEQY
J gene: TRBJ1-4; D gene: NA; CDR3 length: 14; V gene: TRBV19; clone size: NA; CDR3 protein: ASSISTRPTNEKLF
J gene: TRBJ2-2; D gene: NA; CDR3 length: 14; V gene: TRBV5-6; clone size: NA; CDR3 protein: ASSLPGRTNTGELF
J gene: TRBJ2-2; D gene: NA; CDR3 length: 13; V gene: TRBV5-4; clone size: few; CDR3 protein: ASSRESSFTGELF
J gene: TRBJ1-2; D gene: TRBD1; CDR3 length: 13; V gene: TRBV10-3; clone size: NA; CDR3 protein: AISEALQGASGYT
J gene: TRBJ2-1; D gene: TRBD1; CDR3 length: 13; V gene: TRBV6-4; clone size: few; CDR3 protein: ASSDGQGSYNEQF
J gene: TRBJ2-1; D gene: NA; CDR3 length: 13; V gene: TRBV7-2; clone size: NA; CDR3 protein: ASSPQGHTYNEQF
J gene: TRBJ2-2; D gene: TRBD2; CDR3 length: 16; V gene: TRBV5-1; clone size: NA; CDR3 protein: ASSPKATLAGGTGELF
J gene: TRBJ1-2; D gene: NA; CDR3 length: 14; V gene: TRBV6-5; clone size: few; CDR3 protein: ASSYLSRGINYGYT
J gene: TRBJ2-1; D gene: NA; CDR3 length: 13; V gene: TRBV4-2; clone size: NA; CDR3 protein: ASSQVDVAYNEQF
J gene: TRBJ2-7; D gene: TRBD2; CDR3 length: 12; V gene: TRBV7-8; clone size: NA; CDR3 protein: ASSPPGLSYEQY
J gene: TRBJ1-1; D gene: NA; CDR3 length: 12; V gene: TRBV19; clone size: NA; CDR3 protein: ASSQTVTNTEAF
J gene: TRBJ2-1; D gene: NA; CDR3 length: 14; V gene: TRBV4-2; clone size: NA; CDR3 protein: ASSQFQGSSYNEQF
J gene: TRBJ2-7; D gene: NA; CDR3 length: 12; V gene: TRBV14; clone size: many; CDR3 protein: ASSQFRDVDEQY
J gene: TRBJ1-1; D gene: NA; CDR3 length: 9; V gene: TRBV28; clone size: NA; CDR3 protein: ASRGTTEAF
J gene: TRBJ2-5; D gene: TRBD1; CDR3 length: 12; V gene: TRBV29-1; clone size: NA; CDR3 protein: SAPSPTGGETQY
J gene: TRBJ2-7; D gene: TRBD2; CDR3 length: 15; V gene: TRBV28; clone size: NA; CDR3 protein: ASSQWGLAGGVSEQY